The clone carrying this T cell receptor (beta chain) has only a few counts. The data belong to a study of shared T cell receptors in the human thymus. The protocol was immunoSEQ multiplex PCR, while the TCRdb copy is restricted to in-frame clones and leaves out a portion. The data contain about 500,000 clones, around 78% of them singletons. This same sample was also part of a study on human thymus T cells. That publication notes: Having corrective surgery for congenital heart defects, healthy Finnish infants were the ones who donated. Corrective heart surgery yielded resections, and these provided the thymus tissue. Use of V and J genes seemed skewed within the thymic and blood repertoires. Highly overlapping thymic repertoires in unrelated individuals were reported by related research.

Input material: thymocytes. The receptor was isolated from a boy in the first two years of life with a congenital heart defect.

The DNA for the CDR3 is TGTGCCAGCTCGATAGGACAGGGGAGGCGCGGGGAGCTGTTTTTT. Residues: CASSIGQGRRGELFF. The rearrangement links TRBV2 to TRBJ2-2; TRBD1 matches 9 bases. Germline V CDR1 and CDR2: SNHLY, FYNNEI. V lost 8 bases to trimming and J lost 7 bases; unmatched junction nucleotides: 11. The CDR3 contains 15 residues.